This entry concerns a single TCR beta chain. The antigen remains unidentified. This record belongs to a study of vaccination and CD4 T cells after COVID-19. Study summary: Across the group, participants received two doses of either BNT162b2 or mRNA-1273 vaccine.

Treatment described: approximately nine-day PBMC culture with coronavirus spike peptide pools or control peptides (ViraFEST assay). Findings of the study overall: The study found median SARS-CoV-2-reactive clonotypes rising from approximately 21 to 38, not significantly.

The assay that was used to sequence DNA from cultured CD4+ T cells was the Oncomine TCR Beta short-read assay. The template was genomic DNA from cultured CD4+ T cells. TCRdb redid the calling of the PCR reads with MiXCR, one entry per CDR3 protein. The repertoire holds approximately 14,000 distinct CDR3 sequences, with roughly 52% as singletons. The source material was CD4+ T cells from blood, cultured in vitro. This sequence originates from a human donor who had recovered from COVID-19.

The CDR3 DNA is TGCGCCAGCAGCCCCGACAGGGTGAACACTGAAGCTTTCTTT. Translating gives CASSPDRVNTEAFF. The chain combines TRBV5-1 with TRBJ1-1; 7 nucleotides agree with TRBD1. The CDR3 spans 14 residues. V lost 4 bases to trimming and J lost 0 bases; unmatched junction nucleotides: 3. Germline loops: CDR1 SGHRS, CDR2 YFSETQ.